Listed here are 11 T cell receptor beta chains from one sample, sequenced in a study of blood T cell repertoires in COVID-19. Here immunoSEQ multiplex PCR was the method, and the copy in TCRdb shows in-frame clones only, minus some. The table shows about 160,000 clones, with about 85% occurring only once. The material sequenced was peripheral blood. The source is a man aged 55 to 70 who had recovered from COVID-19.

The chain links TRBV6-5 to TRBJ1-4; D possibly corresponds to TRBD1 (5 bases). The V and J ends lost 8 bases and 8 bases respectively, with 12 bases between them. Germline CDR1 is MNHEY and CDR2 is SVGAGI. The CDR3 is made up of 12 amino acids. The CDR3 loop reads CASGRGREKLFF. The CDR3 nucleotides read TGTGCCAGCGGGAGGGGTCGAGAAAAACTGTTTTTT.

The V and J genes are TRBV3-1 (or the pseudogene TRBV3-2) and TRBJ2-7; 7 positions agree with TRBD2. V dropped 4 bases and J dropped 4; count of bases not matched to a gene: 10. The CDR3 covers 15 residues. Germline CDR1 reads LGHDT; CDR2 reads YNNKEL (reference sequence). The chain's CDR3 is CASSPFQGGAYEQYF. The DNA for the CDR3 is TGTGCCAGCAGCCCGTTTCAGGGAGGGGCGTACGAGCAGTACTTC.

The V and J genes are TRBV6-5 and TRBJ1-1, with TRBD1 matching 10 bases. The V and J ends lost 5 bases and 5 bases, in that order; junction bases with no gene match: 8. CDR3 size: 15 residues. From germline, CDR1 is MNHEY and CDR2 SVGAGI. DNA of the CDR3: TGTGCCAGCAGTCAGATCCGGGACAGGGGAACTGAAGCTTTCTTT. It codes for CASSQIRDRGTEAFF.

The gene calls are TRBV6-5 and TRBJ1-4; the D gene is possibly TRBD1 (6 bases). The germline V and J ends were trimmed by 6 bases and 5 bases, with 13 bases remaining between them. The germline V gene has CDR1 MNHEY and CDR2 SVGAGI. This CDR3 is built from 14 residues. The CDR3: CASRVTGTNEKLFF. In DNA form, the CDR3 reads TGTGCCAGCAGAGTAACAGGGACCAATGAAAAACTGTTTTTT.

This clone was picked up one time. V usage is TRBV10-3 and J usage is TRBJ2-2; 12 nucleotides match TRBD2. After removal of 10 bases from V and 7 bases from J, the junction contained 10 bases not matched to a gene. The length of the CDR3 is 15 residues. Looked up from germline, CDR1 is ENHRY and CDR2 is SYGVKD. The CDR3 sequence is CATATSGGPGGELFF. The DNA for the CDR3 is TGTGCCACCGCCACTAGCGGGGGGCCAGGCGGGGAGCTGTTTTTT.

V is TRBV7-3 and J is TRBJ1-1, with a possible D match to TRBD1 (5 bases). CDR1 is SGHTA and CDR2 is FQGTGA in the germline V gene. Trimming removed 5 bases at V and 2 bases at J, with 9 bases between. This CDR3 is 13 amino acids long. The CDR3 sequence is CASSPGGNTEAFF. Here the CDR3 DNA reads TGTGCCAGCAGCCCCGGGGGTAACACTGAAGCTTTCTTT.

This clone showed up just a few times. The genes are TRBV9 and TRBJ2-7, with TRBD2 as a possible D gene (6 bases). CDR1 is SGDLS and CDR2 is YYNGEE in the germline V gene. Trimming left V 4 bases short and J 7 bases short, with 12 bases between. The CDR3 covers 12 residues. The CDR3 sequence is CASSPRGGEQYF. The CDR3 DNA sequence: TGTGCCAGCAGCCCCCGTGGGGGGGAGCAGTACTTC.

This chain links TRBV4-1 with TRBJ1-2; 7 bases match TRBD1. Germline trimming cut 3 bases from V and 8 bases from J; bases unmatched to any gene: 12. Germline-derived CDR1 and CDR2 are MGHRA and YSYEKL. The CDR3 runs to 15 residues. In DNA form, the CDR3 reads TGCGCCAGCAGCCAGGCTAGACAGGGACTTTCCGGCTACACCTTC. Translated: CASSQARQGLSGYTF.

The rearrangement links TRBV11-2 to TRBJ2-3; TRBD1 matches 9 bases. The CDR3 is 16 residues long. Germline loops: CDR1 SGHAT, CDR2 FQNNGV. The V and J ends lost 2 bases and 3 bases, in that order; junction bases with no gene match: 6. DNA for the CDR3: TGTGCCAGCAGCTTAAGATCACAGGGGGCGACAGATACGCAGTATTTT. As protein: CASSLRSQGATDTQYF.

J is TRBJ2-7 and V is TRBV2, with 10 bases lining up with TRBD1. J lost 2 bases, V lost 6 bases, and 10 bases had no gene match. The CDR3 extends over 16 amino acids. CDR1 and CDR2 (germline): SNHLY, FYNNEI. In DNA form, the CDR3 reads TGTGCCAGCAGCACCACCCCGGGACAGGGGCCCTACGAGCAGTACTTC. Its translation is CASSTTPGQGPYEQYF.

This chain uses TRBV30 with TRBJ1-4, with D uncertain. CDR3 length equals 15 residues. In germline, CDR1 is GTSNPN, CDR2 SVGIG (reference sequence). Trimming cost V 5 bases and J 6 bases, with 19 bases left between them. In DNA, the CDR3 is TGTGCCTGGGGATACGGCGGCCTGAGGGATGAAAAACTGTTTTTT. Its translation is CAWGYGGLRDEKLFF.